The 16 T cell receptor beta chains in this list originate from one sample, sequenced in a study of TIL therapy for anti-PD-1-resistant metastatic lung cancer. The time point here: pre-treatment sample, taken before nivolumab and TIL therapy. Tumor tissue came from excised metastases, mostly pleural nodules or supraclavicular lymph nodes. This was the immunoSEQ v3 assay. Sequenced by immunoSEQ multiplex PCR; TCRdb stores in-frame clones only, minus some. This sample has tens of thousands of clones; 60% to 70% occur once, and the top ten carry about 16%. This material consisted of tumor tissue, taken at baseline. These receptors all come from a woman between 30 and 79 years old with non-small cell lung cancer.

This clone showed up just once. V gene TRBV5-1 combines with J gene TRBJ2-1, with 10 nucleotides matching TRBD2. The V gene's germline CDR1 is SGHRS and CDR2 YFSETQ. The J segment lost 7 bases and the V segment lost 2 bases, leaving 3 bases of the junction unmatched. CDR3 size: 14 residues. In DNA, the CDR3 is TGCGCCAGCAGCTTTAGCGGGAGGTGGAATGAGCAGTTCTTC. It encodes CASSFSGRWNEQFF.

This rearrangement joins TRBV19 to TRBJ2-7; 7 bases match TRBD1. CDR3 length: 14 residues. Trimming at V came to 4 bases and at J to 0 bases, leaving 3 bases not matched to a gene. The germline gives CDR1 LNHDA, CDR2 SQIVND (reference sequence). DNA for the CDR3: TGTGCCAGTAGTAGGACAGGTAGCTCCTACGAGCAGTACTTC. Its translation is CASSRTGSSYEQYF.

The table lists this clone with a few counts. The V call is TRBV4-1, the J call TRBJ2-7, with D perhaps given as TRBD1 or TRBD2 (6 bases each). The CDR3 has 14 residues. The V end was cut by 1 base, the J end by 7 bases, with 14 bases between. Germline V lookup: CDR1 MGHRA, CDR2 YSYEKL. For the CDR3, the DNA is TGCGCCAGCAGCCAAGTAGAGGGGGGCGTAGAGCAGTACTTC. Translating it yields CASSQVEGGVEQYF.

The genes are TRBV29-1 and TRBJ1-5, with D unclear. Deletions cut 4 bases from V and 3 bases from J, with 10 bases between. Germline CDR1 and CDR2: SQVTM and ANQGSEA. CDR3 length: 13 amino acids. Here the CDR3 DNA reads TGCAGCGTTGTAACAGTCCCCAATCAGCCCCAGCATTTT. Protein product: CSVVTVPNQPQHF.

In its sample, this clone was seen a few times. The V call is TRBV12-5, the J call TRBJ1-1, with D perhaps TRBD1 (5 bases). Germline CDR1 and CDR2: LGHNT and FRNRAP. Trimming pared 6 bases from V and 3 bases from J, leaving 17 bases between. CDR3 length: 15 amino acids. The CDR3 coding sequence is TGTGCTAGTGGAGAGGGGATTTCGGGGGACACTGAAGCTTTCTTT. Amino acid sequence: CASGEGISGDTEAFF.

The rearrangement joins TRBV28 to TRBJ1-5, with D possibly being TRBD1 (5 bases). The CDR3 consists of 20 residues. V lost 5 bases and J 0 bases, leaving 26 bases between the germline ends. Germline CDR1 MDHEN, CDR2 SYDVKM. In nucleotides, the CDR3 is TGTGCCAGCAGTCCCGGGAGGGGACGCCAGCCCGACGATAGCAATCAGCCCCAGCATTTT. This sequence encodes CASSPGRGRQPDDSNQPQHF.

The J gene is TRBJ1-2, the V gene TRBV5-6; D not resolved. Trimming took off 1 base at V and 4 bases at J, with 5 bases between the two ends. Germline V gene data show CDR1 as SGHDT and CDR2 as YYEEEE. CDR3 length: 12 amino acids. CDR3 sequence (DNA): TGTGCCAGCAGCTTGAAGGGCTATGGCTACACCTTC. It specifies CASSLKGYGYTF.

This sequence joins TRBV2 and TRBJ2-3; 8 bases match TRBD2. The CDR3 extends over 14 amino acids. V lost 3 bases and J lost 14; bases outside the gene matches: 13. Germline CDR1 SNHLY, CDR2 FYNNEI. The CDR3 spells CASSEWASGPRGYF. CDR3 DNA: TGTGCCAGCAGTGAGTGGGCTAGCGGGCCCCGAGGGTATTTT.

The chain links TRBV5-6 to TRBJ2-7, with 9 nucleotides matching TRBD2. Germline V lookup: CDR1 SGHDT, CDR2 YYEEEE. This CDR3 has 16 residues. J gave up 3 bases and V 0 bases, and 7 bases lay outside the gene matches. CDR3 loop: CASSLGGSGRRYEQYF. DNA of the CDR3: TGTGCCAGCAGCTTGGGGGGTAGCGGGAGACGCTACGAGCAGTACTTC.

The rearrangement joins TRBV6-5 to TRBJ2-2, with 7 bases fitting TRBD2. V dropped 6 bases and J dropped 7; count of bases not matched to a gene: 5. This CDR3 has 13 residues. Germline CDR1 reads MNHEY; CDR2 reads SVGAGI. DNA for the CDR3: TGTGCCAGCAGGAGCGGGAATGGCGGGGAGCTGTTTTTT. Amino acids: CASRSGNGGELFF.

This CDR3 reads CASSQGTSGSNIQYF. CDR3 coding DNA: TGTGCCAGCAGCCAAGGGACTAGCGGGAGTAACATTCAGTACTTC. V is TRBV5-4 and J is TRBJ2-4; 14 nucleotides line up with TRBD2. This CDR3 has 15 amino acids. V lost 4 bases and J lost 7; bases outside the gene matches: 4. Germline V gene sequence: CDR1 SGHNT, CDR2 YYREEE (reference sequence).

The J gene is TRBJ2-7, the V gene TRBV30, with D perhaps TRBD1 (6 bases). Looked up from germline, CDR1 is GTSNPN and CDR2 is SVGIG (reference sequence). V was trimmed by 0 bases and J by 4 bases, leaving 13 bases between them. This CDR3 contains 14 residues. CDR3 coding DNA: TGTGCCTGGAGTGTACCAGGGGTTAAGTACGAGCAGTACTTC. It codes for CAWSVPGVKYEQYF.

The chain uses TRBV1 and TRBJ1-1. TRBV1 counts as a pseudogene. The CDR3 loop spans 18 amino acids. As DNA, the CDR3 is TGCACCAGCAGCCATTACAGCCTCGGGGCCTTTATGAACACTGAAGCTTTCTTT. The encoded protein is CTSSHYSLGAFMNTEAFF.

V usage is TRBV7-2 and J usage is TRBJ2-5; 16 bases match TRBD2. CDR1 is SGHTA, CDR2 FQGNSA, per germline. The CDR3 contains 17 residues. With V trimmed by 5 bases and J by 1 base, 4 bases remained unmatched. The DNA of the CDR3 is TGTGCCAGCAGCACCGGGACTAGCGGGAGGGGCCAAGAGACCCAGTACTTC. The encoded protein is CASSTGTSGRGQETQYF.

The J gene is TRBJ2-3, the V gene TRBV5-1; TRBD2 matches at 12 bases. CDR1 and CDR2 (germline): SGHRS, YFSETQ. There are 15 residues in the CDR3. V shed 4 bases and J 5 bases; nucleotides not matched to a gene: 5. CDR3 coding DNA: TGCGCCAGCAGCCCACTAGCGGGAGGAGGAGATACGCAGTATTTT. It yields the protein CASSPLAGGGDTQYF.

This clone showed up just once. V gene TRBV4-1 combines with J gene TRBJ2-2; possibly TRBD1 for D (5 bases). The V end was cut by 1 base, the J end by 6 bases, with 12 bases between. Germline-derived CDR1 and CDR2 are MGHRA and YSYEKL. CDR3 length: 15 amino acids. The DNA for the CDR3 is TGCGCCAGCAGCCAAGCCCCAGGGATCGCCGGGGAGCTGTTTTTT. Residues: CASSQAPGIAGELFF.